This T cell receptor (beta chain) derives from a study of T cell responses to AZD1222 COVID-19 vaccine (dated by TCRdb to the early 2020s). About the full investigation: AZD1222 recipients whose second dose came at about 4 weeks and those whose second dose came at about 12 weeks were combined into one group, since spike-specific TCR depth and breadth did not differ between the two schedules. Trial participants were enrolled by age into subgroups of 18-55, 56-69 and 70-plus years, and 148, 28 and 57 TCR-sequenced participants, respectively, were included in these subgroups. TCR sequencing was performed for 230 to 250 trial participants, of whom around 200 were given two doses of AZD1222 and around 25 were given two doses of MenACWY control vaccine.

The CDR3 regions of human TCRbeta chains were analyzed by immunosequencing. From the authors' description of their analysis: TCRs in the repertoires were matched against a reference library of SARS-CoV-2-specific TCRs that had been generated with the MIRA antigen-specificity platform. Breadth was defined as the fraction of unique TCRs that were SARS-CoV-2-associated. Depth was defined as the fraction of total T cells that were SARS-CoV-2-associated. Using the MIRA data, every spike-specific TCR was mapped to the spike region that the TCR reacted to and assigned to either a CD4 or a CD8 class. Log10-transformed breadth and depth values were compared by one-way ANOVA with Sidak's multiple comparisons tests. TCRdb mirrors the immuneACCESS table, restricted to in-frame sequences. Some clones are absent from its copies; in checked studies, under half trace to an unresolved V gene, and the reason for the others is unknown. That table gives V, J and clone size, and the DNA gave D and trimming. This sample lists 120,000 or so clones; roughly 92% were detected once. The biggest ten clones account for about 8.3% of the sample.

What the work shows at the level of the full study, not this receptor alone: Only a handful of AZD1222 recipients were SARS-CoV-2 seropositive at baseline, limiting conclusions about previously exposed vaccinees. The vaccine-associated CD4 TCRs covered the entire spike protein, and the dominant responses fell in regions 160-218 and 743-854. Participants were mostly white British and included more females than males, and it was suggested by the authors that clonal diversity may have been underestimated. After two AZD1222 doses, spike-specific TCR breadth and depth were significantly higher than at day 0 and than in MenACWY recipients. In the small 56-69-year group, the increase in depth fell short of significance, most likely because of low power. No day 14 peak-response samples were available, so repertoires were characterized only after the peak T cell response. Epitopes outside the regions mutated in the B.1.351 and B.1.1.7 variants were reportedly recognized by nearly half of the unique spike-specific TCRs.

Interpreted using the paper, the time point label stands for: baseline before first vaccination. Vaccinee samples came from UK trials COV001 and COV002, including a single-blind randomized controlled phase 2/3 trial of AZD1222 (ChAdOx1 nCoV-19) in healthy adults. Trial participant PBMC samples were collected at day 0 and day 28 after the second dose for TCRbeta chain sequencing. A word on this clone: Its antigen is still unknown. Base qualities are not recorded, but no much larger clone differs from it by a single base.

The CDR3 goes from the cysteine to the phenylalanine over 12 residues. Only the CDR3 portion is preserved as DNA: 36 bases, with reading frame beginning at the first base. Trimming accounts for 6 bases at V and 0 bases at J, while the number of junction bases matched to no gene is 2. Sequences SQVTM (CDR1) and ANQGSEA (CDR2) are obtained from the germline V gene. This TCR came from an adult in good health. The rearrangement combines TRBV29-1 with TRBJ2-7, with 7 bases matching TRBD1. Sequences were derived from peripheral blood, sampled on day 0 of AZD1222 vaccination. In nucleotide form, the sequence is TGCAGCGTCCGGGACAGCTCCTACGAGCAGTACTTC. It translates as CSVRDSSYEQYF.